The next 14 T cell receptor beta chains were all read from a single sample in a study of spatial heterogeneity in lung cancer. One entry per CDR3 protein results from TCRdb running MiXCR on the 5' RACE reads. The sample consists of approximately 44,000 distinct CDR3 sequences, over 9.5% of them appearing once. Time point defined: sample taken at primary tumor resection. Sequencing of whole RNA from tumor, nontumor lung or frozen PBMC involved no sorting. The input for sequencing was PBMCs, taken at surgery. The receptor source for this set is a female donor with early-stage non-small cell lung cancer.

A single count supports this clonotype. The chain links TRBV7-9 to TRBJ1-1; D perhaps matches TRBD1 (6 bases). The V and J ends lost 1 base and 11 bases respectively, with 14 bases between them. The CDR3 has 13 residues. The V gene's germline CDR1 is SEHNR and CDR2 FQNEAQ (reference sequence). The CDR3 nucleotides are TGTGCCAGCAGCTTAGATCAGGGGACGGCGGCTTTCTTT. Translating it yields CASSLDQGTAAFF.

This clonotype was detected a few times. V is TRBV7-8 and J is TRBJ2-1; D is unclear. Germline V gene lookup returns CDR1 SGHVS and CDR2 FQNEAQ. Trimming shortened V by 1 base and J by 9 bases, and 10 bases separated the two germline ends. The CDR3 extends over 13 amino acids. The CDR3 region is CASSLGPGREQFF. The CDR3 DNA follows: TGTGCCAGCAGCTTAGGGCCGGGCCGTGAGCAGTTCTTC.

The rearrangement uses TRBV2 and TRBJ1-6; D possibly corresponds to TRBD1 (6 bases). Germline CDR1 SNHLY, CDR2 FYNNEI. The CDR3 is 16 residues long. The germline V and J ends were trimmed by 1 base and 0 bases, with 7 bases remaining between them. In nucleotides, the CDR3 is TGTGCCAGCAGTGAAGAAGGGGGCTCCTATAATTCACCCCTCCACTTT. Protein sequence: CASSEEGGSYNSPLHF.

This clonotype has more than one count but fewer than ten. The CDR3 loop reads CASRAEISNQPQHF. As DNA, the CDR3 is TGTGCCAGCAGGGCCGAGATTAGCAATCAGCCCCAGCATTTT. V usage is TRBV2 and J usage is TRBJ1-5; D is undetermined. Trimming removed 6 bases at V and 0 bases at J, with 9 bases between. The V gene's germline CDR1 is SNHLY and CDR2 FYNNEI. The CDR3 contains 14 residues.

The chain recombines TRBV30 with TRBJ2-1; weak D call: TRBD1 (5 bases). CDR1 and CDR2 from the germline V gene are GTSNPN and SVGIG (reference sequence). The CDR3 is 13 residues long. V was clipped by 3 bases and J by 5 bases, with 11 bases between them. The CDR3 sequence is CAWSKGQNNEQFF. CDR3 coding DNA: TGTGCCTGGAGCAAGGGGCAGAACAATGAGCAGTTCTTC.

V gene TRBV13 combines with J gene TRBJ1-2; perhaps TRBD1 as D (6 bases). Trimming shortened V by 5 bases and J by 8 bases, and 18 bases separated the two germline ends. Germline V CDR1 and CDR2: PRHDT, FYEKMQ (reference sequence). The CDR3 spans 14 residues. This CDR3 is CASSPGTKERGYTF. The CDR3 DNA reads TGTGCCAGCAGCCCGGGGACAAAGGAACGAGGCTACACCTTC.

A few counts support this clonotype. The chain is built from TRBV2 and TRBJ2-5; D possibly matches TRBD1 or TRBD2 (6 bases each). This CDR3 contains 12 residues. V lost 2 bases, J lost 8 bases, and 9 bases lay in between. Germline V gene lookup returns CDR1 SNHLY and CDR2 FYNNEI. The DNA of the CDR3 is TGTGCCAGCAGTGAAAGGGGGGCAACCCAGTACTTC. Translating it yields CASSERGATQYF. The full variable domain, in which reference TRBV2 and TRBJ2-5 provide the parts outside the CDR3, is EPEVTQTPSHQVTQMGQEVILRCVPISNHLYFYWYRQILGQKVEFLVSFYNNEISEKSEIFDDQFSVERPDGSNFTLKIRSTKLEDSAMYFCASSERGATQYFGPGTRLLVL.

There are a few counts of this clonotype. This chain connects TRBV29-1 to TRBJ2-7, with D perhaps being TRBD1 or TRBD2 (6 bases each). The length of the CDR3 is 11 residues. From germline, CDR1 is SQVTM and CDR2 ANQGSEA. This CDR3 is CRSGAVLEQYF. In DNA, the CDR3 is TGCAGGTCGGGGGCGGTCCTGGAGCAGTACTTC.

Of note for this clonotype: This may arise from a read error, as a much more abundant clone is one base away. The genes are TRBV7-3 and TRBJ1-1; no definite D call. The germline V gene has CDR1 SGHTA and CDR2 FQGTGA. The CDR3 has 13 amino acids. The CDR3 coding sequence is TGTGCCAGCAGCTTAAGGAGGAACACTGAAGCTTACTTT. This translates into CASSLRRNTEAYF.

This clonotype has just a few counts. The V and J genes are TRBV5-8 and TRBJ2-3; 7 nucleotides agree with TRBD1. Germline CDR1 SGHTS, CDR2 YDEGEE. J gave up 0 bases and V 2 bases, and 6 bases lay outside the gene matches. The CDR3 is 16 residues long. This CDR3 is CASSFGTDSSTDTQYF. The CDR3 region has the DNA TGTGCCAGCAGCTTCGGGACAGATTCTAGCACAGATACGCAGTATTTT.

The table lists this clonotype with a few counts. The chain carries TRBV4-2 and TRBJ1-3; the D gene is possibly TRBD1 (6 bases). The CDR3 loop spans 17 amino acids. Per germline, CDR1 LGHNA and CDR2 YNFKEQ. Trimming removed 0 bases from V and 0 bases from J, with 12 bases in between. CDR3 DNA sequence: TGTGCCAGCAGCCAAGATCAGGGACAACGCTCTGGAAACACCATATATTTT. Translating gives CASSQDQGQRSGNTIYF.

This clonotype was counted at least ten times. V gene TRBV3-1 combines with J gene TRBJ1-1; no firm D call. The CDR3 is 14 residues long. Trimming took off 0 bases at V and 5 bases at J, with 10 bases between the two ends. Germline-derived CDR1 and CDR2 are LGHDT and YNNKEL (reference sequence). The CDR3 nucleotides read TGTGCCAGCAGCCAAGATGCCTTTGGAACTGAAGCTTTCTTT. Its translation: CASSQDAFGTEAFF. Variable domain in full (rest from reference TRBV3-1 and TRBJ1-1): DTAVSQTPKYLVTQMGNDKSIKCEQNLGHDTMYWYKQDSKKFLKIMFSYNNKELIINETVPNRFSPKSPDKAHLNLHINSLELGDSAVYFCASSQDAFGTEAFFGQGTRLTVV.

This clonotype was picked up many times. The rearrangement joins TRBV28 to TRBJ2-7; 7 bases agree with TRBD1. The CDR3 consists of 15 residues. Germline loops: CDR1 MDHEN, CDR2 SYDVKM. The trim removed 6 bases at V and 0 bases at J, leaving 8 bases unmatched. The CDR3 DNA reads TGTGCCAGCAGCCCGGCCGCAGGGGGCTCCTACGAGCAGTACTTC. Translated, it gives CASSPAAGGSYEQYF. Full variable domain (remainder filled in from reference TRBV28 and TRBJ2-7): DVKVTQSSRYLVKRTGEKVFLECVQDMDHENMFWYRQDPGLGLRLIYFSYDVKMKEKGDIPEGYSVSREKKERFSLILESASTNQTSMYLCASSPAAGGSYEQYFGPGTRLTVT.

There are many counts of this clonotype. The V call is TRBV5-1, the J call TRBJ2-5; the match to TRBD2 covers 14 bases. There are 15 residues in the CDR3. Per the germline V gene, CDR1 is SGHRS and CDR2 is YFSETQ. V lost 6 bases and J lost 5; bases outside the gene matches: 6. The CDR3, as DNA: TGCGCCAGCACCTCCCGGACTAGCGGGGGGGAGACCCAGTACTTC. Translating gives CASTSRTSGGETQYF.